A single T cell receptor (beta chain) is shown here with its context. Its antigen is as yet unknown. This entry belongs to a study of shared clonotypes between healthy human individuals. An assay was performed, and its level was deep. Replicate PCRs from sorted subsets contained about 200 ng DNA, which is roughly 30,000 T cell genomes. TCRdb's copy holds only in-frame clones and misses some; the assay was immunoSEQ multiplex PCR. This sample yields 500,000 or so clones, of which 90% to 96% are seen a single time; 0.05% to 0.07% belongs to the top ten. Overall study results and limits: Some naive CD4 clonotypes, 5% to 5.5%, turned up in common across a handful of donors.

This CDR3 comprises 17 residues. Trimming took off 4 bases at V and 2 bases at J, with 19 bases between the two ends. CDR1 is SGHKS and CDR2 is YYEKEE in the germline V gene (reference sequence). Within Nashville, Tennessee resided all donors, each a Caucasian adult. The chain couples TRBV5-5 to TRBJ1-5, with D possibly TRBD1 on 5 matching bases. The sample taken for sequencing was naive CD4+ T cells sorted from blood. Noted subset: CD45RA+ positively selected. This clonotype was obtained from a woman aged 25 to 39 in good health. This chain's CDR3 is CASSVEGAAPGNQPQHF. CDR3 bases: TGTGCCAGCAGCGTGGAAGGGGCGGCTCCGGGCAATCAGCCCCAGCATTTT.